This TCR beta chain came from a study of T cell changes during pregnancy in multiple sclerosis. The ends were cut back, 2 bases at V and 0 bases at J, with 5 bases in the middle. The CDR3 covers 14 residues. Germline values: CDR1 GTSNPN, CDR2 SVGIG (reference sequence). The method was immunoSEQ multiplex PCR; TCRdb's version includes in-frame clones alone and lacks a portion of them. This sample has about 36,000 clones, with nearly 95% found just once. The chain is built from TRBV30 and TRBJ1-6; D gene uncertain. The sequences come from CD4+ T cells from peripheral blood mononuclear cells, collected in the third trimester of pregnancy. This receptor was identified in a female donor in good health, enrolled as a control in a pregnancy study. CDR3 region: CAWSIGSYNSPLHF. CDR3 coding DNA: TGTGCCTGGAGTATCGGCTCCTATAATTCACCCCTCCACTTT.